This T cell receptor beta chain was sequenced for a study of cytomegalovirus exposure and HLA in healthy donors. Study-level information: Unique TCRs numbering some 93 million, obtained from HLA-typed donors, made up an early data release. The study's findings and limits: Analysis performed later showed TCR beta chains linked to HLA being more clonally expanded than equally common others. A later analysis appeared to link common viral pathogens to several of the most significant clusters. The study listed 150 to 200 cytomegalovirus-associated TCR beta chains.

Germline V gives CDR1 GTSNPN, CDR2 SVGIG (reference sequence). This CDR3 has 13 amino acids. The ends lost 5 bases at V and 0 bases at J; junction bases unmatched: 1. A multiplex PCR was run with 60 Vbeta primers and 13 Jbeta primers. Profiled with immunoSEQ multiplex PCR; TCRdb holds only in-frame clones, not every one. The sample includes 120,000 to 150,000 clones, about 79% of them seen just once. Turning to this clone: Its antigen is as yet unknown.

Sequenced input: PBMCs. The sequence was collected from a male donor in good health and CMV-seronegative. The V and J genes are TRBV30 and TRBJ2-5; TRBD2 aligns across 9 bases. CDR3: CAWASGDQETQYF. The CDR3 DNA reads as TGTGCCTGGGCTAGCGGGGACCAAGAGACCCAGTACTTC.